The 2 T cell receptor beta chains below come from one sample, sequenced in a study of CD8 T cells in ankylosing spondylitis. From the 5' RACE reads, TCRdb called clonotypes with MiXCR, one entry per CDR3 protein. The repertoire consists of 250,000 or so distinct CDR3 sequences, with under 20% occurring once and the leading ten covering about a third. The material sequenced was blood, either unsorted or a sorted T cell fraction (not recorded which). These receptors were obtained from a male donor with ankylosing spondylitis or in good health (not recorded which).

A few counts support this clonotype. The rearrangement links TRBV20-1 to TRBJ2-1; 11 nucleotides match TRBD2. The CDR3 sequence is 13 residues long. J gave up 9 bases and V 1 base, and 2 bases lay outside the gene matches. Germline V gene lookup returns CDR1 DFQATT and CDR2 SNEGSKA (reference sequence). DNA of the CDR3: TGCAGTGCTAGAGGGGGACTAGCGGTTGAGCAGTTCTTC. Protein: CSARGGLAVEQFF.

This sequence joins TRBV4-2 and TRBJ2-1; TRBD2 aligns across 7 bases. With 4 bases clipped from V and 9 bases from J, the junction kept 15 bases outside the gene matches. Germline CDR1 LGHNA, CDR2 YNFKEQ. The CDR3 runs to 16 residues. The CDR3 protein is CASSPEWAGETGEQFF. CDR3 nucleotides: TGTGCCAGCAGCCCAGAGTGGGCGGGAGAGACCGGTGAGCAGTTCTTC.